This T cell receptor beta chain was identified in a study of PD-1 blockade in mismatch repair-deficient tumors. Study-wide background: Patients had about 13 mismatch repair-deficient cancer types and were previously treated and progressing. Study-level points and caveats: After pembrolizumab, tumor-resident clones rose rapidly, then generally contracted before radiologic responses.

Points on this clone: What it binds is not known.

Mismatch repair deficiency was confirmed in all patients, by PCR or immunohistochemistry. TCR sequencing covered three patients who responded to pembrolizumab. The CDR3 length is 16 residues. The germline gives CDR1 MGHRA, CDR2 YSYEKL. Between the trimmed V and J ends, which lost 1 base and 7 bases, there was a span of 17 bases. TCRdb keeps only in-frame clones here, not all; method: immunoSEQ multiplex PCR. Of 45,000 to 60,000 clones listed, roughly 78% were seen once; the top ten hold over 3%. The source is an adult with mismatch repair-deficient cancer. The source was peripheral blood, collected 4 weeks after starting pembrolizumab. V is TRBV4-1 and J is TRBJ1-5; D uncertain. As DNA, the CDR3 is TGCGCCAGCAGCCAAGGAGGGATCAATAAGGGACAGCCCCAGCATTTT. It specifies CASSQGGINKGQPQHF.